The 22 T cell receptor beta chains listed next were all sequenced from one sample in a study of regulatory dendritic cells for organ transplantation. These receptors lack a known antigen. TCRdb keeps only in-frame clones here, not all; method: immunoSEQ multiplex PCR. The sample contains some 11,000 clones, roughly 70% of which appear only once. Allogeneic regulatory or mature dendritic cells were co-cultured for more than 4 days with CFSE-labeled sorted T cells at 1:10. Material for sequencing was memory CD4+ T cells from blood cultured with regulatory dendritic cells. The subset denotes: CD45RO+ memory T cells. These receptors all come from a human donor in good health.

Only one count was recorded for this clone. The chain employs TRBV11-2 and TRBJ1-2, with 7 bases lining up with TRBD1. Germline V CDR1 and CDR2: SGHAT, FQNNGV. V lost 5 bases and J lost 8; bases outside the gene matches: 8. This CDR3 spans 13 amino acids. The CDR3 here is CASSPTGFEGYTF. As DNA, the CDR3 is TGTGCCAGCAGCCCGACAGGGTTTGAAGGCTACACCTTC.

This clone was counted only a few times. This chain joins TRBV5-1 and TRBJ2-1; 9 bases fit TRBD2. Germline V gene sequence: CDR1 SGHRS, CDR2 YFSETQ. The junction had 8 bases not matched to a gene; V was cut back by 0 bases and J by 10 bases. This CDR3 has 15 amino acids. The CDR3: CASSLAASGVREQFF. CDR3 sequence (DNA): TGCGCCAGCAGCTTGGCCGCTAGCGGGGTCCGAGAGCAGTTCTTC.

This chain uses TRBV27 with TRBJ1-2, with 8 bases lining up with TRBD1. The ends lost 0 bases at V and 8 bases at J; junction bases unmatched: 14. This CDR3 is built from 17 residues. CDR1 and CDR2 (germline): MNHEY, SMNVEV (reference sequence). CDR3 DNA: TGTGCCAGCAGTTTATCGGGCGGTGGGCAGGGGGCAAGGGGCTACACCTTC. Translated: CASSLSGGGQGARGYTF.

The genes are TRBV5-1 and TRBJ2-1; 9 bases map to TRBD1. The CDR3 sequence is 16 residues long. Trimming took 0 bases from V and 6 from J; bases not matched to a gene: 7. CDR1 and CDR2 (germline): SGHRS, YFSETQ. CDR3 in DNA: TGCGCCAGCAGCTTGGGCCTCGGGACAGGGCTCAATGAGCAGTTCTTC. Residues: CASSLGLGTGLNEQFF.

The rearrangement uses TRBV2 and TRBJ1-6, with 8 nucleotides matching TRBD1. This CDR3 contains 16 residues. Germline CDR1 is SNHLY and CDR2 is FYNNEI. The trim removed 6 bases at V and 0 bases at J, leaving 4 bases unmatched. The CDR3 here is CASSHRGSSYNSPLHF. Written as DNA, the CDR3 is TGTGCCAGCAGCCACAGGGGGAGCTCCTATAATTCACCCCTCCACTTT.

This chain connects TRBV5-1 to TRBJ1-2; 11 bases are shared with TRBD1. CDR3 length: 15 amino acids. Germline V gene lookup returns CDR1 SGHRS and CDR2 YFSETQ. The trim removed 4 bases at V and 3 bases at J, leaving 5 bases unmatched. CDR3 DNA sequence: TGCGCCAGCAGCGCACGGGACAGGGGGGACTATGGCTACACCTTC. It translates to CASSARDRGDYGYTF.

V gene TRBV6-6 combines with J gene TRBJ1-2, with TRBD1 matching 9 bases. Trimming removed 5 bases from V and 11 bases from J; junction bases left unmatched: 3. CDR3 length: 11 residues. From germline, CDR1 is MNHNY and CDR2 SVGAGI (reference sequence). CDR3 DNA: TGTGCCAGCAGTAGACAGGGGGTATACACCTTC. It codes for CASSRQGVYTF.

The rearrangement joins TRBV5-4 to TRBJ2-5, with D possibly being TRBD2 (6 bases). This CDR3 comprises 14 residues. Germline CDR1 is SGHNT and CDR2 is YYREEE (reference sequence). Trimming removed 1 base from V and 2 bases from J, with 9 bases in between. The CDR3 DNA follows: TGTGCCAGCAGCTTGTCGGGGGTTCAAGAGACCCAGTACTTC. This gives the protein CASSLSGVQETQYF.

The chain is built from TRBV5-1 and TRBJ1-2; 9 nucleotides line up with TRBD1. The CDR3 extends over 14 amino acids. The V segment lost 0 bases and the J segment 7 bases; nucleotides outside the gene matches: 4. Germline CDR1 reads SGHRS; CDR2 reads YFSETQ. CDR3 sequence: CASSLETGGGGYTF. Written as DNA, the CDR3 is TGCGCCAGCAGCTTGGAAACAGGGGGCGGTGGCTACACCTTC.

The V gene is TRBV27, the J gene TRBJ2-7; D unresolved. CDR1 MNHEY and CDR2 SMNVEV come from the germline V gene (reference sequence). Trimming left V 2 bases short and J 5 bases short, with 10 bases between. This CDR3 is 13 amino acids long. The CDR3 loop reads CASSLDPADEQYF. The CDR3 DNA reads TGTGCCAGCAGTTTAGACCCCGCGGACGAGCAGTACTTC.

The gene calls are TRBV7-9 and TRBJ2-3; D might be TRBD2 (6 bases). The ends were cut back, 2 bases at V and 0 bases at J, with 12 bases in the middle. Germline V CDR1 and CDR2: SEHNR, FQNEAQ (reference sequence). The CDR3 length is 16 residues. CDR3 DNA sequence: TGTGCCAGCAGCTTAAGTCTACGGGGGAGCACAGATACGCAGTATTTT. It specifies CASSLSLRGSTDTQYF.

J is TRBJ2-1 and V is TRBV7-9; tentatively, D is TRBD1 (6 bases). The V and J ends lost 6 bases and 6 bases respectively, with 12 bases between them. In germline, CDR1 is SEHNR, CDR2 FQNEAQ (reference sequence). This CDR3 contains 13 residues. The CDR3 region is CASSLGQSNEQFF. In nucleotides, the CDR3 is TGTGCCAGCAGTCTTGGACAGAGCAATGAGCAGTTCTTC.

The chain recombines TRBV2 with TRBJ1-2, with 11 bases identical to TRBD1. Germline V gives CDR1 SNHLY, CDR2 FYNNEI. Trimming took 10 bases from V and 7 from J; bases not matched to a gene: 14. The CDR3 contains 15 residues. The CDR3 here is CATKLGTGGLAGYTF. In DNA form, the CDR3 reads TGTGCCACCAAACTAGGGACAGGGGGATTGGCTGGCTACACCTTC. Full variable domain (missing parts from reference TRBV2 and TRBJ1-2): EPEVTQTPSHQVTQMGQEVILRCVPISNHLYFYWYRQILGQKVEFLVSFYNNEISEKSEIFDDQFSVERPDGSNFTLKIRSTKLEDSAMYFCATKLGTGGLAGYTFGSGTRLTVV.

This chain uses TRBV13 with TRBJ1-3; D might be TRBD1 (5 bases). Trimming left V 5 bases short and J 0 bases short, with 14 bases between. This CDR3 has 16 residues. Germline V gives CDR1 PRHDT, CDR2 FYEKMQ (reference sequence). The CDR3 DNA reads TGTGCCAGCAGCGGAACTCAGGGATTCTCTGGAAACACCATATATTTT. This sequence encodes CASSGTQGFSGNTIYF.

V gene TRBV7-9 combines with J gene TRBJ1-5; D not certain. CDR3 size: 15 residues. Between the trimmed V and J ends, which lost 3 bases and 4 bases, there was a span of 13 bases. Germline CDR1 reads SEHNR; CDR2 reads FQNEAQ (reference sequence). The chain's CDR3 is CASSLSGLKNQPQHF. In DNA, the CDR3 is TGTGCCAGCAGCTTGTCAGGCCTAAAGAATCAGCCCCAGCATTTT.

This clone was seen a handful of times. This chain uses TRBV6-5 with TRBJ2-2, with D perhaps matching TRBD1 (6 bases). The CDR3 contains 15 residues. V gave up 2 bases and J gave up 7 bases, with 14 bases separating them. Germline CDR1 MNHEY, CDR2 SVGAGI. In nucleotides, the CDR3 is TGTGCCAGCAGTTACGCCCAGGGGATAAACGGGGAGCTGTTTTTT. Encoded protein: CASSYAQGINGELFF.

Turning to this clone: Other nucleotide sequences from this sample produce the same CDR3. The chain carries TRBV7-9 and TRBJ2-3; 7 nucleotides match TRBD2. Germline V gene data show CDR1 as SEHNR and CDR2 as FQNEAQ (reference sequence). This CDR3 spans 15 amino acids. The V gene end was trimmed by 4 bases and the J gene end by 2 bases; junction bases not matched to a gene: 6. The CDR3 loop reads CASSSGGGSTDTQYF. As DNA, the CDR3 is TGTGCCAGCAGCTCGGGCGGGGGATCCACAGATACGCAGTATTTT.

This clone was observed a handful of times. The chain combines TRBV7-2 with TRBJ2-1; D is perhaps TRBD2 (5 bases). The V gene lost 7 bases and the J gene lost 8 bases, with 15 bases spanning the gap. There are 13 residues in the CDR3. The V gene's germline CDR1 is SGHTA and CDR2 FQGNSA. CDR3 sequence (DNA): TGTGCCAGCACCCTTCTAGCCGCTCATGAGCAGTTCTTC. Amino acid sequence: CASTLLAAHEQFF.

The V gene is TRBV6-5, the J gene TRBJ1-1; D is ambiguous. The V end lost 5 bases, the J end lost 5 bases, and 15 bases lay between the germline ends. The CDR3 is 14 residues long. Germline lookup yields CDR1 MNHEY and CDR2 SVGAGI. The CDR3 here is CASSATDSRTEAFF. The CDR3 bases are TGTGCCAGCAGTGCTACCGATTCGAGGACTGAAGCTTTCTTT.

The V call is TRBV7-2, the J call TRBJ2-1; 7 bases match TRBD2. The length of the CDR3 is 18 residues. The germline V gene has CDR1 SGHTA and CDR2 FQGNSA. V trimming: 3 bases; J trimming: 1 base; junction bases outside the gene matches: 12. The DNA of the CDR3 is TGTGCCAGCAGCTTTGTAGCGGGTGCCGCCTTTTCCTACAATGAGCAGTTCTTC. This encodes CASSFVAGAAFSYNEQFF.

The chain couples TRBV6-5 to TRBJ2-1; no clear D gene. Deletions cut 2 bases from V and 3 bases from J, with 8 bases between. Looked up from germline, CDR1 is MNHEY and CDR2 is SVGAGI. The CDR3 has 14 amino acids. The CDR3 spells CASSYGSSYNEQFF. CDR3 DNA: TGTGCCAGCAGTTACGGGTCTAGCTACAATGAGCAGTTCTTC.

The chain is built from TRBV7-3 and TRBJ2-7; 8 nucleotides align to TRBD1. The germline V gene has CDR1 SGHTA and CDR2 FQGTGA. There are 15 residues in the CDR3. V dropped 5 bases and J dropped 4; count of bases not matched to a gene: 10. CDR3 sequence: CASSAGTGPGYEQYF. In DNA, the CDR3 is TGTGCCAGCAGCGCCGGGACAGGACCTGGTTACGAGCAGTACTTC.